This TCR beta chain was documented in a study of CD8+ T cells in alopecia areata. About the research overall: Tofacitinib dosing lasted 6 to 18 months, which was then followed by 6 months off drug.

This clone was observed a handful of times. cDNA reverse transcribed from extracted RNA served as the sequencing template. The protocol was immunoSEQ multiplex PCR, while the TCRdb copy is restricted to in-frame clones and leaves out a portion. The data contain a few hundred thousand clones, more than 30% of them singletons. As to treatment: oral pan-JAK inhibitor, 5-10 mg twice daily. Alopecia areata patients gave lesional scalp punch biopsies and peripheral blood samples. This CDR3 is 11 amino acids long. Germline-derived CDR1 and CDR2 are SQVTM and ANQGSEA. The material sequenced was CD4+ T cells sorted from blood, taken at week 34, from a patient treated with tofacitinib. The chain combines TRBV29-1 with TRBJ1-1; 8 bases agree with TRBD1. This clonotype originated in a human donor with alopecia areata. CDR3 nucleotide sequence: TGCATCGCAGGGGGCGGAACTGAAGCTTTCTTT. Translated, it gives CIAGGGTEAFF.